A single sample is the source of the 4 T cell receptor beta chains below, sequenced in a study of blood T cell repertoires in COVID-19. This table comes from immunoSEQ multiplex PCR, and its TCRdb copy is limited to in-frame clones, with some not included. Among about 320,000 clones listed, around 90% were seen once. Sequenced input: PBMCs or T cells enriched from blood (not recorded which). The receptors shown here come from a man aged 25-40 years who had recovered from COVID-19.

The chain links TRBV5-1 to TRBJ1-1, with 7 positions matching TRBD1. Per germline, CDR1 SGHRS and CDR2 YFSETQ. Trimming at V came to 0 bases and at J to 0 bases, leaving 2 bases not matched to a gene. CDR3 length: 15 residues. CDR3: CASSLGDSMNTEAFF. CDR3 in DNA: TGCGCCAGCAGCTTGGGGGACAGCATGAACACTGAAGCTTTCTTT.

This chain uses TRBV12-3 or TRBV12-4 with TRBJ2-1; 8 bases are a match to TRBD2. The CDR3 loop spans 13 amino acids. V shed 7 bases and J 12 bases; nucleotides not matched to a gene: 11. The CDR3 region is CASTWFRGGPQFF. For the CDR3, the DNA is TGTGCCAGCACCTGGTTTCGGGGGGGCCCGCAGTTCTTC.

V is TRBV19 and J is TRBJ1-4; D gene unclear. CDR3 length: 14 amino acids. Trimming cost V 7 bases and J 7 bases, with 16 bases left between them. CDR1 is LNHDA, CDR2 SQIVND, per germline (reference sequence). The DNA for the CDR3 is TGTGCCAGTAAGGCGGGAGGGTGGAGTGAAAAACTGTTTTTT. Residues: CASKAGGWSEKLFF.

CDR3 sequence: CASSLSSGDLFTDTQYF. CDR3 bases: TGTGCCAGCAGTTTATCCAGCGGGGACCTTTTCACAGATACGCAGTATTTT. J is TRBJ2-3 and V is TRBV28; the match to TRBD2 covers 7 bases. The germline gives CDR1 MDHEN, CDR2 SYDVKM. J lost 2 bases, V lost 1 base, and 9 bases had no gene match. This CDR3 comprises 17 residues.